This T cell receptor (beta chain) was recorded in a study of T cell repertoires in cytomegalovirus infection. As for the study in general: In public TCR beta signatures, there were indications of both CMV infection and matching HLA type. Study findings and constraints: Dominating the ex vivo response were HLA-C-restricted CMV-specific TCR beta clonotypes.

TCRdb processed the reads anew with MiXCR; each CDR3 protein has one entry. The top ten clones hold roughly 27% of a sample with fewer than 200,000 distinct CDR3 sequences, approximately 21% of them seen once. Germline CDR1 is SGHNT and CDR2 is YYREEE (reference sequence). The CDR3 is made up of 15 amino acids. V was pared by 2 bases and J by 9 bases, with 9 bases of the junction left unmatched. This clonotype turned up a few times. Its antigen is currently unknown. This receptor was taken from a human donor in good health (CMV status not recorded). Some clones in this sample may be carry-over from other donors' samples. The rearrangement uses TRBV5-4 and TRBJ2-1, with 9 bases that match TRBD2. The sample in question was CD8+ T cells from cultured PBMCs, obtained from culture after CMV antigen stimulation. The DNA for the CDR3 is TGTGCCAGCAGCTTCCGGGGTAGCGGGGGACTTGAGCAGTTCTTC. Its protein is CASSFRGSGGLEQFF.